A selection of T cell receptor beta chains follows, all from one sample in a study of blood T cell repertoires in COVID-19. Sequencing was performed with immunoSEQ multiplex PCR; in TCRdb, only in-frame clones are kept and a portion is missing. The data contain approximately 210,000 clones, about 77% of them seen just once; the ten biggest clones take up about a sixth. The sequenced sample consisted of PBMCs or T cells enriched from blood (not recorded which). The receptors stem from a woman between 45 and 65 years old with acute COVID-19. Both conserved end residues are part of each CDR3. D genes are given only for firm matches. The size of a clone is reported for some rows only, either as once, few or many, or as a class for expanded clones.

>NA|NA|TRBJ2-5|TRBV28
CASSPQETQYF
TGTGCCAGCAGCCCACAAGAGACCCAGTACTTC
>NA|TRBD1|TRBJ1-4|TRBV7-2
CASSLWGQGSEKLFF
TGTGCCAGCAGCTTATGGGGACAGGGGTCCGAAAAACTGTTTTTT
>NA|TRBD1|TRBJ1-3|TRBV13
CASSPNRGAGNTIYF
TGTGCCAGCAGCCCAAACAGGGGGGCTGGAAACACCATATATTTT
>NA|NA|TRBJ2-1|TRBV5-1
CASRPAEGSYNEQFF
TGCGCCAGCAGGCCGGCGGAAGGTTCCTACAATGAGCAGTTCTTC
>NA|TRBD1|TRBJ2-5|TRBV24-1
CATSDHNGQGLQETQYF
TGTGCCACCAGTGACCATAACGGACAGGGGTTGCAAGAGACCCAGTACTTC
>NA|NA|TRBJ2-2|TRBV21-1
CASSARHRSGVNTGELFF
TGTGCCAGCAGCGCCCGGCACAGGTCGGGGGTTAACACCGGGGAGCTGTTTTTT
>NA|NA|TRBJ1-4|TRBV10-3
CAISDVSNEKLFF
TGTGCCATCAGTGACGTGAGCAATGAAAAACTGTTTTTT
>NA|NA|TRBJ2-3|TRBV10-3
CAISEPRSDTQYF
TGTGCCATCAGTGAGCCCAGGTCAGATACGCAGTATTTT
>NA|NA|TRBJ1-5|TRBV4-2
CAVAPGSNQPQHF
TGTGCAGTAGCGCCGGGTAGCAATCAGCCCCAGCATTTT
>few|TRBD1|TRBJ1-3|TRBV7-2
CASSLGTGDTIYF
TGTGCCAGCAGCTTAGGGACAGGGGACACCATATATTTT
>NA|NA|TRBJ2-5|TRBV28
CASRKATVRKETQYF
TGTGCCAGCAGAAAAGCGACAGTCCGGAAAGAGACCCAGTACTTC
>NA|NA|TRBJ1-6|TRBV4-3
CASSQDRIEGGYSPLHF
TGCGCCAGCAGCCAAGACCGAATAGAGGGTGGATATTCACCCCTCCACTTT
>NA|TRBD1|TRBJ1-2|TRBV5-1
CASSPGTGWPGYTF
TGCGCCAGCAGCCCCGGGACAGGCTGGCCTGGCTACACCTTC
>many|NA|TRBJ1-3|TRBV28
CASCSPGTSGNTIYF
TGTGCCAGCTGCTCCCCGGGGACTTCTGGAAACACCATATATTTT
>NA|TRBD2|TRBJ2-5|TRBV9
CASSAPSGTRRETQYF
TGTGCCAGCAGCGCCCCATCCGGGACTAGGCGAGAGACCCAGTACTTC
>NA|TRBD1|TRBJ1-2|TRBV2
CASRDGQGAQYGYTF
TGTGCCAGCAGGGACGGACAGGGGGCGCAGTATGGCTACACCTTC
>NA|TRBD2|TRBJ2-2|TRBV7-6
CASSGAGGRGTGELFF
TGTGCCAGCAGCGGAGCGGGGGGGCGGGGCACCGGGGAGCTGTTTTTT
>NA|TRBD1|TRBJ1-4|TRBV6-5
CASRATGSTQKLFF
TGTGCCAGCAGGGCGACAGGGTCTACGCAAAAACTGTTTTTT
>NA|TRBD1|TRBJ2-3|TRBV5-1
CASSIPTGLVTDTQYF
TGCGCCAGCAGCATCCCGACAGGGCTGGTAACAGATACGCAGTATTTT
>NA|NA|TRBJ1-1|TRBV5-1
CASSSEANTEAFF
TGCGCCAGCAGCTCTGAAGCGAACACTGAAGCTTTCTTT
>few|NA|TRBJ2-1|TRBV9
CATSGGPEGEQFF
TGTGCCACTTCAGGGGGGCCGGAGGGTGAGCAGTTCTTC
>NA|NA|TRBJ1-2|TRBV6-1
CASSEQRRVSGYTF
TGTGCCAGCAGTGAACAACGCAGGGTGAGCGGCTACACCTTC
>NA|TRBD1|TRBJ1-2|TRBV29-1
CSVRQGASGYTF
TGCAGCGTTCGACAGGGGGCGTCGGGCTACACCTTC
>NA|NA|TRBJ2-2|TRBV7-6
CASSPSVNTGELFF
TGTGCCAGCAGCCCCTCGGTGAACACCGGGGAGCTGTTTTTT
>few|NA|TRBJ2-3|TRBV10-2
CASSESSVQSDTQYF
TGCGCCAGCAGTGAGTCAAGCGTTCAGTCAGATACGCAGTATTTT
>NA|NA|TRBJ2-1|TRBV10-3
CAISATSTGSYNEQFF
TGTGCCATCAGTGCCACCTCGACTGGCTCCTACAATGAGCAGTTCTTC
>NA|NA|TRBJ2-5|TRBV28
CASSSLETQYF
TGTGCCAGCAGTTCCCTAGAGACCCAGTACTTC
>NA|NA|TRBJ1-1|TRBV6-4
CASSLYGENTEAFF
TGTGCCAGCAGCCTCTATGGAGAGAACACTGAAGCTTTCTTT
>NA|NA|TRBJ2-3|TRBV28
CASRSYTDTQYF
TGTGCCAGCCGATCCTACACAGATACGCAGTATTTT
>NA|NA|TRBJ1-1|TRBV6-1
CASRREGSTEAFF
TGTGCCAGCAGACGGGAAGGTTCCACTGAAGCTTTCTTT
>NA|TRBD1|TRBJ2-1|TRBV27
CASSRTGDEQFF
TGTGCCAGCAGTCGGACAGGGGATGAGCAGTTCTTC
>few|NA|TRBJ1-2|TRBV5-4
CASSSGPGEGGYTF
TGTGCCAGCAGCTCGGGCCCGGGGGAGGGCGGCTACACCTTC
>NA|NA|TRBJ1-6|TRBV28
CASSQWTTSSYNSPLHF
TGTGCCAGCAGTCAATGGACAACGAGCTCCTATAATTCACCCCTCCACTTT
>NA|NA|TRBJ2-3|TRBV6-5
CASSRQGLTDTQYF
TGTGCCAGCAGTCGACAGGGACTCACAGATACGCAGTATTTT
>NA|TRBD1|TRBJ2-3|TRBV11-2
CASSWWRDRRTDTQYF
TGTGCCAGCAGCTGGTGGAGGGACAGGAGAACAGATACGCAGTATTTT
>NA|TRBD1|TRBJ1-3|TRBV7-2
CASSKTGASSGNTIYF
TGTGCCAGCAGTAAGACAGGGGCGAGCTCTGGAAACACCATATATTTT
>NA|NA|TRBJ1-1|TRBV24-1
CATSERSEEEAFF
TGTGCCACCAGTGAGAGGTCCGAGGAGGAAGCTTTCTTT
>NA|NA|TRBJ1-1|TRBV7-3
CASSLYPVMNTEAFF
TGTGCCAGCAGCTTATACCCGGTAATGAACACTGAAGCTTTCTTT
>NA|TRBD2|TRBJ2-2|TRBV10-2
CASSRGAGELFF
TGCGCCAGCTCCCGGGGGGCCGGGGAGCTGTTTTTT
>once|TRBD2|TRBJ2-3|TRBV10-1
CASNGGEGDTQYF
TGCGCCAGCAACGGCGGGGAGGGAGATACGCAGTATTTT